The next 31 T cell receptor beta chains were all read from a single sample in a study of T cells in Graves' hyperthyroidism and ophthalmopathy. Amplified TCR beta CDR3 regions came from RNA transcripts. Initially, a first-round RT-PCR of the TCR CDR3 employed the HTBI primer set. TCRdb re-derived calls from the multiplex PCR reads in MiXCR, one entry per CDR3 protein. The table shows about 400,000 distinct CDR3 sequences, with around 16% occurring only once. The sequenced material came from blood. These receptors were obtained from a woman younger than 30 with Graves' hyperthyroidism that later progressed to Graves' ophthalmopathy.

Many counts were recorded for this clonotype. This chain uses TRBV27 with TRBJ2-2; D remains unclear. Trimming took 2 bases from V and 4 from J, leaving 2 bases between them. The CDR3 loop spans 12 amino acids. Germline CDR1 MNHEY, CDR2 SMNVEV (reference sequence). CDR3 nucleotides: TGTGCCAGCAGTTTAGCCACCGGGGAGCTGTTTTTT. Its translation is CASSLATGELFF.

This clonotype appeared many times. This chain joins TRBV9 and TRBJ2-3; 7 bases are shared with TRBD1. This CDR3 is 15 amino acids long. V lost 3 bases and J lost 0; bases outside the gene matches: 4. CDR1 is SGDLS, CDR2 YYNGEE, per germline. CDR3 nucleotide sequence: TGTGCCAGCAGCGAGGGGGCACCTAGCACAGATACGCAGTATTTT. This gives the protein CASSEGAPSTDTQYF.

This clonotype was counted many times. J is TRBJ2-5 and V is TRBV30; D not resolved. The germline CDR1 and CDR2 sequences are GTSNPN and SVGIG (reference sequence). The germline V and J ends were trimmed by 0 bases and 4 bases, with 9 bases remaining between them. The CDR3 is made up of 13 amino acids. CDR3 coding DNA: TGTGCCTGGAGTGTGGGGTTACGAGAGACCCAGTACTTC. It encodes CAWSVGLRETQYF.

This clonotype was picked up many times. V gene TRBV5-1 combines with J gene TRBJ2-1, with a weak D call TRBD1 (6 bases). V was clipped by 0 bases and J by 0 bases, with 7 bases between them. This CDR3 comprises 15 residues. The germline V gene has CDR1 SGHRS and CDR2 YFSETQ. CDR3 in amino acids: CASSLAGVSYNEQFF. In nucleotides, the CDR3 is TGCGCCAGCAGCTTGGCAGGGGTCTCCTACAATGAGCAGTTCTTC.

Ten or more counts support this clonotype. This chain joins TRBV6-5 and TRBJ1-1, with a weak D call TRBD1 (5 bases). The length of the CDR3 is 14 residues. V lost 0 bases and J 7 bases, leaving 12 bases between the germline ends. The germline CDR1 and CDR2 sequences are MNHEY and SVGAGI. CDR3 residues: CASSYSENGGEAFF. The DNA for the CDR3 is TGTGCCAGCAGTTACTCGGAGAACGGGGGTGAAGCTTTCTTT.

As regards this clonotype: Its ends do not fully match the called genes, so a read error is possible. The rearrangement joins TRBV2 to TRBJ1-6; a possible D gene is TRBD1 (5 bases). Germline V gene data show CDR1 as SNHLY and CDR2 as FYNNEI. This CDR3 comprises 16 residues. The CDR3 nucleotides read TGCGCCAGCAGCCAAGAGGTCGGCAGGGCTAATTCACCCCTCCACTTT. It yields the protein CASSQEVGRANSPLHF. The full variable domain, rest sourced from reference TRBV2 and TRBJ1-6, is EPEVTQTPSHQVTQMGQEVILRCVPISNHLYFYWYRQILGQKVEFLVSFYNNEISEKSEIFDDQFSVERPDGSNFTLKIRSTKLEDSAMYFCASSQEVGRANSPLHFGNGTRLTVT.

This clonotype was counted at least ten times. This chain connects TRBV18 to TRBJ2-2; D possibly corresponds to TRBD2 (6 bases). This CDR3 region has 14 residues. V lost 5 bases and J 1 base, leaving 8 bases between the germline ends. Germline V CDR1 and CDR2: KGHSH, LQKENI. CDR3 DNA sequence: TGTGCCAGCTCAACGACTAGGAACACCGGGGAGCTGTTTTTT. Translated: CASSTTRNTGELFF.

This clonotype was found many times. The genes are TRBV2 and TRBJ2-3; D perhaps matches TRBD2 (5 bases). From germline, CDR1 is SNHLY and CDR2 FYNNEI. The CDR3 totals 17 residues. V was shortened by 2 bases and J by 1 base, with 16 bases between the two germline ends. As DNA, the CDR3 is TGTGCCAGCAGTGAATTTCGAGGGTCAGGAGGCACAGATACGCAGTATTTT. As protein: CASSEFRGSGGTDTQYF.

This clonotype was seen many times. The CDR3 spells CASSFRVESYNEQFF. Here the CDR3 DNA reads TGTGCCAGCAGTTTCCGGGTAGAATCCTACAATGAGCAGTTCTTC. The chain combines TRBV27 with TRBJ2-1; no firm D call. The CDR3 sequence is 15 residues long. Per germline, CDR1 MNHEY and CDR2 SMNVEV (reference sequence). Trimming cost V 3 bases and J 1 base, with 10 bases left between them.

This clonotype was counted ten times or more. The rearrangement joins TRBV20-1 to TRBJ2-7; D perhaps matches TRBD1 (5 bases). CDR1 is DFQATT, CDR2 SNEGSKA, per germline (reference sequence). The CDR3 runs to 14 residues. The V end was cut by 2 bases, the J end by 3 bases, with 14 bases between. Written as DNA, the CDR3 is TGCAGTGCTAGACTCCCTCAGGGAATCTACGAGCAGTACTTC. It codes for CSARLPQGIYEQYF.

The chain uses TRBV15 and TRBJ2-7, with TRBD2 matching 12 bases. V lost 0 bases and J lost 3; bases outside the gene matches: 9. CDR1 LNHNV and CDR2 YYDKDF come from the germline V gene (reference sequence). This CDR3 has 18 residues. Here the CDR3 reads CATSRDPGLAGSFYEQYF. The CDR3 nucleotides are TGTGCCACCAGCAGAGACCCGGGACTAGCGGGTTCTTTCTACGAGCAGTACTTC.

V gene TRBV29-1 combines with J gene TRBJ2-5, with D hard to call. The CDR3 is 13 residues long. V dropped 2 bases and J dropped 4 bases, with 11 bases sitting between them. The germline V gene has CDR1 SQVTM and CDR2 ANQGSEA. The chain's CDR3 is CSVEIGIGETQYF. The CDR3 nucleotides are TGCAGCGTTGAAATAGGGATTGGAGAGACCCAGTACTTC.

This clonotype was counted a few times. The chain has TRBV29-1 and TRBJ2-5; 9 bases line up with TRBD1. Trimming removed 6 bases from V and 5 bases from J; junction bases left unmatched: 7. The CDR3 is made up of 13 amino acids. From germline, CDR1 is SQVTM and CDR2 ANQGSEA. Here the CDR3 reads CSVRGQGRETQYF. Here the CDR3 DNA reads TGCAGCGTCCGGGGACAGGGAAGGGAGACCCAGTACTTC.

The J gene is TRBJ2-1, the V gene TRBV30, with TRBD2 matching 12 bases. Germline CDR1 GTSNPN, CDR2 SVGIG (reference sequence). V shed 7 bases, J shed 0 bases, and the junction held 1 base outside the gene matches. CDR3 length: 14 amino acids. The CDR3: CALLAGGSYNEQFF. CDR3 nucleotide sequence: TGTGCCTTACTAGCGGGAGGCTCCTACAATGAGCAGTTCTTC.

The rearrangement joins TRBV6-1 to TRBJ2-2, with a tentative D call TRBD1 (6 bases). This CDR3 region has 13 residues. Trimming cost V 6 bases and J 8 bases, with 13 bases left between them. Germline-derived CDR1 and CDR2 are MNHNS and SASEGT. The CDR3 bases are TGTGCCAGCAGCATCGACAGGTTGGGGGAGCTGTTTTTT. Translation gives CASSIDRLGELFF.

Ten or more counts support this clonotype. This rearrangement joins TRBV5-1 to TRBJ2-7; D ambiguous. The CDR3 spans 14 residues. Germline CDR1 reads SGHRS; CDR2 reads YFSETQ. The germline V and J ends were trimmed by 5 bases and 2 bases, with 14 bases remaining between them. The CDR3 bases are TGCGCCAGCAGTTTCCTGACTCCCCCCTACGAGCAGTACTTC. Protein: CASSFLTPPYEQYF.

The rearrangement joins TRBV7-9 to TRBJ1-1; the D gene is possibly TRBD1 (6 bases). Trimming pared 8 bases from V and 4 bases from J, leaving 8 bases between. Germline-derived CDR1 and CDR2 are SEHNR and FQNEAQ (reference sequence). The CDR3 runs 11 residues. The CDR3 is CASVGATEAFF. The CDR3 nucleotides are TGTGCCAGCGTGGGGGCCACTGAAGCTTTCTTT.

In its sample, this clonotype was seen many times. The rearrangement joins TRBV3-2 to TRBJ2-7. TRBV3-2 is flagged as a pseudogene. There are 14 residues in the CDR3. CDR3 in amino acids: CASSQEGATYEQYF. In DNA form, the CDR3 reads TGTGCCAGCAGCCAGGAGGGTGCGACCTACGAGCAGTACTTC.

The J gene is TRBJ2-1, the V gene TRBV5-1, with D perhaps being TRBD1 or TRBD2 (6 bases each). Germline V gene lookup returns CDR1 SGHRS and CDR2 YFSETQ. The CDR3 contains 16 residues. V was shortened by 3 bases and J by 3 bases, with 16 bases between the two germline ends. The CDR3 region is CASSSRRGHLYNEQFF. The CDR3 coding sequence is TGCGCCAGCAGCTCCAGGCGGGGACATCTCTACAATGAGCAGTTCTTC.

The chain employs TRBV19 and TRBJ2-3; tentatively, D is TRBD1 (5 bases). Germline CDR1 reads LNHDA; CDR2 reads SQIVND (reference sequence). The CDR3 is 15 amino acids. The V end lost 3 bases, the J end lost 3 bases, and 13 bases lay between the germline ends. Here the CDR3 reads CASSMMGQPTDTQYF. CDR3 sequence (DNA): TGTGCCAGTAGTATGATGGGGCAGCCTACAGATACGCAGTATTTT.

In DNA form, the CDR3 reads TGTGCCAGCCAAGGGGACCTCACAGATACGCAGTATTTT. Its translation is CASQGDLTDTQYF. The V gene is TRBV28, the J gene TRBJ2-3, with D perhaps given as TRBD1 or TRBD2 (5 bases each). The CDR3 is made up of 13 amino acids. V lost 8 bases to trimming and J lost 2 bases, with 11 bases between them. From germline, CDR1 is MDHEN and CDR2 SYDVKM.

V and J are TRBV9 and TRBJ2-3; 8 bases are shared with TRBD1. The germline V gene encodes CDR1 SGDLS and CDR2 YYNGEE. Trimming took 3 bases from V and 4 from J; bases not matched to a gene: 7. This CDR3 contains 15 residues. This CDR3 reads CASSALAQGADTQYF. DNA for the CDR3: TGTGCCAGCAGCGCACTCGCACAGGGGGCAGATACGCAGTATTTT.

V gene TRBV7-9 combines with J gene TRBJ2-1, with D tentatively TRBD2 (6 bases). The V end lost 6 bases, the J end lost 0 bases, and 21 bases lay between the germline ends. The germline CDR1 and CDR2 sequences are SEHNR and FQNEAQ (reference sequence). The CDR3 has 18 residues. The CDR3 here is CASSTPPRRGDSYNEQFF. Written as DNA, the CDR3 is TGTGCCAGCAGTACCCCCCCGAGGAGGGGAGACTCCTACAATGAGCAGTTCTTC.

This clonotype was seen at least ten times. The genes are TRBV6-6 and TRBJ2-7; the match to TRBD2 covers 12 bases. This CDR3 contains 15 residues. Unmatched junction bases numbered 2, after V lost 2 bases and J lost 3 bases. Germline V gene lookup returns CDR1 MNHNY and CDR2 SVGAGI (reference sequence). The CDR3 nucleotides read TGTGCCAGCAGTTACGGGACTAGCGGGTTCTACGAGCAGTACTTC. Its protein is CASSYGTSGFYEQYF.

The chain couples TRBV12-3 or TRBV12-4 to TRBJ2-1, with no clear D. Trimming pared 6 bases from V and 12 bases from J, leaving 15 bases between. The CDR3 totals 12 residues. In DNA form, the CDR3 reads TGTGCCAGCAGCATGGGGTGGGGTAGGCAGTTCTTC. It codes for CASSMGWGRQFF.

This clonotype showed up just a few times. V usage is TRBV28 and J usage is TRBJ2-5, with 8 bases fitting TRBD1. Losses at the gene ends were 8 bases for V and 6 bases for J; bases not matched to a gene: 5. This CDR3 spans 12 amino acids. The germline gives CDR1 MDHEN, CDR2 SYDVKM. CDR3 sequence reads: CASDRGGKTQYF. In DNA form, the CDR3 reads TGTGCCAGCGACAGGGGCGGGAAGACCCAGTACTTC.

This clonotype has more than one count but fewer than ten. The rearrangement links TRBV12-3 or TRBV12-4 to TRBJ2-2, with TRBD2 matching over 11 bases. The CDR3 loop spans 19 amino acids. J gave up 3 bases and V 7 bases, and 16 bases lay outside the gene matches. Written as DNA, the CDR3 is TGTGCCAGCACCACGGGACTAGCGGCTCTGGGGATCTACACCGGGGAGCTGTTTTTT. It encodes CASTTGLAALGIYTGELFF.

This clonotype was observed at least ten times. V and J are TRBV20-1 and TRBJ2-5; either TRBD1 or TRBD2 may supply D (6 bases each). The CDR3 has 15 amino acids. V gave up 5 bases and J gave up 7 bases, with 23 bases separating them. In germline, CDR1 is DFQATT, CDR2 SNEGSKA (reference sequence). CDR3 in DNA: TGCAGTGCTCGGAACCTCAGGCAGGGGACTGGGACCCAGTACTTC. Translation gives CSARNLRQGTGTQYF.

For this clonotype: The junction and the germline gene differ at one end; a read error may be behind it. This chain uses TRBV29-1 with TRBJ2-5; TRBD2 matches at 11 bases. The CDR3 is 17 amino acids. Germline V gives CDR1 SQVTM, CDR2 ANQGSEA. The DNA of the CDR3 is TGCAGCGCCGGAAACTCCGGGACTAGCGGTTCCCAAGAGACCCAGTGCTTC. The encoded protein is CSAGNSGTSGSQETQCF.

At least ten counts were recorded for this clonotype. This sequence joins TRBV7-8 and TRBJ2-3; D call uncertain. Germline values: CDR1 SGHVS, CDR2 FQNEAQ. V was pared by 5 bases and J by 2 bases, with 14 bases between. This CDR3 is built from 15 residues. CDR3 DNA: TGTGCCAGCAGCCTTACCTATAGGGCCACAGATACGCAGTATTTT. Encoded protein: CASSLTYRATDTQYF.

Only a few counts were recorded for this clonotype. The CDR3, as DNA: TGTGCCAGCAGCGAGGGGAGGGACGGAGAAGCTTTCTTT. Translation: CASSEGRDGEAFF. The gene calls are TRBV6-4 and TRBJ1-1; D might be TRBD1 (5 bases). The CDR3 runs 13 residues. Germline values: CDR1 MRHNA, CDR2 SNTAGT. V was cut by 6 bases and J by 8 bases, with 16 bases left in between.